The entry below gives a single T cell receptor beta chain sequence along with its context. Its antigen remains unidentified. The repertoire was sequenced with immunoSEQ multiplex PCR; TCRdb's copy has only in-frame clones and lacks some. The sample lists about 180,000 clones, roughly nine tenths occurring once. This sample was included in a study of T cell responses to AZD1222 COVID-19 vaccine. Background on the study: Second-dose groups at about 4 or about 12 weeks were pooled.

The CDR3 spans 17 residues. V gave up 2 bases and J gave up 0 bases, with 11 bases separating them. CDR1 is SGHAT, CDR2 FQNNGV, per germline. Study-level findings and limits: The study found vaccine-associated CD4 TCRs spanning spike, dominant at 160-218 and 743-854. The peak T cell response came first, and repertoires were sampled only after it. Clonal diversity may have been underestimated in mostly white British donors.

The sequencing here drew on peripheral blood, taken on day 0 of AZD1222 vaccination. The gene calls are TRBV11-2 and TRBJ1-6, with no clear D. The origin of this receptor is an adult in good health. CDR3 in DNA: TGTGCCAGCAGCTTATCGGGCCACAGCTCCTATAATTCACCCCTCCACTTT. This sequence encodes CASSLSGHSSYNSPLHF.